The subject of this entry is one TCR beta chain. The antigen is not known. This sample is drawn from a study of CD8 T cells in ankylosing spondylitis. Study findings and constraints: A TCR beta motif made of eight highly homologous variants seemed typical of ankylosing spondylitis blood. Prior work had noted some motif variants in reactive arthritis blood and synovial fluid.

TCRdb reanalysed the 5' RACE reads using MiXCR and keeps one entry per CDR3 protein. The sample includes just over 350,000 distinct CDR3 sequences, more than 20% of them seen just once. The CDR3 has 12 amino acids. The V end lost 5 bases, the J end lost 7 bases, and 15 bases lay between the germline ends. Per the germline V gene, CDR1 is DFQATT and CDR2 is SNEGSKA (reference sequence). Sequencing used blood, either unsorted or a sorted T cell fraction (not recorded which). This TCR was recovered from a male donor with ankylosing spondylitis or in good health (not recorded which). This chain connects TRBV20-1 to TRBJ2-7; perhaps TRBD2 as D (7 bases). Here the CDR3 reads CSAPRGAWEQYF. The CDR3, as DNA: TGCAGTGCTCCCCGGGGGGCGTGGGAGCAGTACTTC.